Listed below are T cell receptor beta chains from one sample, sequenced in a study of cytomegalovirus exposure and HLA in healthy donors. TCRdb keeps only in-frame clones here, not all; method: immunoSEQ multiplex PCR. The sample carries roughly 140,000 clones, more than 80% recorded once. Source material: PBMCs. Receptors were obtained from a woman aged 40 to 50 in good health and CMV-seropositive. CDR3s include the opening cysteine and the closing phenylalanine or tryptophan. A D gene is named only where the DNA matches it firmly. Expanded clones are given a class, and other clones once, few, many or no size at all.

>TRBV7-2|TRBJ2-4|TRBD2|NA
TGTGCCAGCAGCTTATTGGGGGGAGGGCTAGCCAAAAACATTCAGTACTTC
CASSLLGGGLAKNIQYF
>TRBV5-1|TRBJ2-1|NA|NA
TGCGCCAGCAGCTTGTTTCTAGCTCGGGATGAGCAGTTCTTC
CASSLFLARDEQFF
>TRBV7-3|TRBJ2-1|NA|NA
TGTGCCAGCAGCAAACGGACGGGGGTATCCTACAATGAGCAGTTCTTC
CASSKRTGVSYNEQFF
>TRBV18|TRBJ2-7|NA|NA
TGTGCCAGCTCACCAGACGCACTAAGGCAGTACTTC
CASSPDALRQYF
>TRBV11-2|TRBJ1-2|NA|NA
TGTGCCAGCAGCTTAGGCCGGGTGGACTATGGCTACACCTTC
CASSLGRVDYGYTF
>TRBV7-9|TRBJ2-2|NA|NA
TGTGCCAGCAGAAGACGGGATCGGGTCGGGGAGCTGTTTTTT
CASRRRDRVGELFF
>TRBV19|TRBJ2-6|TRBD1|NA
TGTGCCACCTCCGGGACAGGGCGACCTGGGGCCAACGTCCTGACTTTC
CATSGTGRPGANVLTF
>TRBV9|TRBJ2-5|NA|NA
TGTGCCAGCAGCGTAACCGGGAGAGCAGAGACCCAGTACTTC
CASSVTGRAETQYF
>TRBV18|TRBJ2-7|TRBD1|NA
TGTGCCAGCTCACCGCTTCCCCCAGGGGGCCCCTACGAGCAGTACTTC
CASSPLPPGGPYEQYF
>TRBV5-1|TRBJ2-6|TRBD1|NA
TGCGCCAGCAGCTTAGGGACAGGGGCTGGGGCCAACGTCCTGACTTTC
CASSLGTGAGANVLTF
>TRBV7-8|TRBJ2-3|NA|NA
TGTGCCAGCAGCTTAAAACTCCCAGATACGCAGTATTTT
CASSLKLPDTQYF
>TRBV30|TRBJ1-6|NA|NA
TGTGCCTGGAGTCTAGACAGTACCAATTCACCCCTCCACTTT
CAWSLDSTNSPLHF
>TRBV7-8|TRBJ2-7|NA|few
TGTGCCAGCAGCCCCAACTCCTACGAGCAGTACTTC
CASSPNSYEQYF
>TRBV4-3|TRBJ2-7|NA|NA
TGCGCCAGCAGCCAAGGGAACGGGCAGGGCCTCTACGAGCAGTACTTC
CASSQGNGQGLYEQYF
>TRBV10-3|TRBJ2-7|TRBD2|NA
TGTGCCATCAGTGGGACTAGCGGGGGGGCCTACGAGCAGTACTTC
CAISGTSGGAYEQYF
>TRBV6-5|TRBJ1-4|NA|few
TGTGCCAGCAGTAGAGGAGTGGCCGGAGTCCCCTATTTT
CASSRGVAGVPYF
>TRBV18|TRBJ1-3|NA|NA
TGTGCCAGCTCGGCGGGGGGATCCGGAAACACCATATATTTT
CASSAGGSGNTIYF
>TRBV6-6|TRBJ2-7|TRBD1|NA
TGTGCCAGCAGGACGCCCCAGGGGGCGGGGTCCGAGCAGTACTTC
CASRTPQGAGSEQYF
>TRBV6-5|TRBJ1-2|NA|NA
TGTGCCAGCAGCCGCCCCGGGACATCTGGCTACACCTTC
CASSRPGTSGYTF
>TRBV7-9|TRBJ2-7|TRBD1|NA
TGTGCCAGCAGCCCCCGACAGGGGGTCGACTACGAGCAGTACTTC
CASSPRQGVDYEQYF
>TRBV5-6|TRBJ1-2|NA|NA
TGTGCCAGCAGCTATATTTCGGCAGGGGACGACTATGGCTACACCTTC
CASSYISAGDDYGYTF
>TRBV27|TRBJ2-3|NA|NA
TGTGCCAGCAGTTTAGCCAATAGTGGCACAGATACGCAGTATTTT
CASSLANSGTDTQYF
>TRBV28|TRBJ2-3|TRBD1|NA
TGTGCCAGCAGTTTGGAGGGCCTGGGGACAGGGCTCACAGATACGCAGTATTTT
CASSLEGLGTGLTDTQYF
>TRBV28|TRBJ1-2|NA|NA
TGTGCCAGCAGTTCCTCGCGGGGCTACACCTTC
CASSSSRGYTF
>TRBV5-6|TRBJ2-7|TRBD1|NA
TGTGCCAGCAGCTTGGGGGGACAGGGATCTCTCGAGCAGTACTTC
CASSLGGQGSLEQYF
>TRBV29-1|TRBJ1-6|NA|NA
TGCAGCGTCCAGGGCGGCAGTAATTCACCCCTCCACTTT
CSVQGGSNSPLHF
>TRBV7-2|TRBJ1-3|NA|few
TGTGCCAGCAGCTTAGGATCAGTTGGAAACACCATATATTTT
CASSLGSVGNTIYF
>TRBV7-6|TRBJ2-7|TRBD2|NA
TGTGCCAGCAGCTCCCTGACTAGCGGAGGCCGGGAGCAGTACTTC
CASSSLTSGGREQYF
>TRBV27|TRBJ1-1|NA|NA
TGTGCCAGCAGTTTAGGCACAGGGAGACAAACTGAAGCTTTCTTT
CASSLGTGRQTEAFF
>TRBV27|TRBJ2-4|NA|NA
TGTGCCAGCAGGCCTGCGGGGCAGAACATTCAGTACTTC
CASRPAGQNIQYF
>TRBV9|TRBJ2-1|NA|NA
TGTGCCAGCGGGACGGGAGTGGGCAATGAGCAGTTCTTC
CASGTGVGNEQFF
>TRBV28|TRBJ2-7|TRBD2|NA
TGTGCCAGCAGCCGGACTAGCGGGCGCTCTTACGAGCAGTACTTC
CASSRTSGRSYEQYF
>TRBV7-2|TRBJ1-5|TRBD1|NA
TGTGCCAGCAGCTTCGGACAGGGAAGAAATCAGCCCCAGCATTTT
CASSFGQGRNQPQHF
>TRBV7-9|TRBJ1-6|TRBD1|NA
TGTGCCAGCAGCTTGGGACAGGCGGATTCACCCCTCCACTTT
CASSLGQADSPLHF
>TRBV5-1|TRBJ1-3|TRBD1|NA
TGCGCCAGCAGCTTGGGGCCAGGGGGCTCTGGAAACACCATATATTTT
CASSLGPGGSGNTIYF
>TRBV7-6|TRBJ2-7|TRBD2|NA
TGTGCCAGCAGGCGGGGGACTAGCAGCTACGAGCAGTACTTC
CASRRGTSSYEQYF
>TRBV4-2|TRBJ1-6|NA|NA
TGTGCCAGCAGCCAATCCCTTAATTCACCCCTCCACTTT
CASSQSLNSPLHF
>TRBV5-1|TRBJ2-7|NA|once
TGCGCCAGCACCGCTACTAGTTACCACGAGCAGTACTTC
CASTATSYHEQYF
>TRBV4-3|TRBJ2-2|TRBD1|NA
TGCGCCAGCAGCCAAACGGGACAGGGAAGGACCGGGGAGCTGTTTTTT
CASSQTGQGRTGELFF
>TRBV4-1|TRBJ2-3|TRBD2|once
TGCGCCAGCAGCCAAGATTGGACTAGCGGGGGGCTAGATACGCAGTATTTT
CASSQDWTSGGLDTQYF
>TRBV19|TRBJ2-7|NA|NA
TGTGCCAGTAGTCCAGGGCACGGGAGCTGGTCCGAGCAGTACTTC
CASSPGHGSWSEQYF
>TRBV6-5|TRBJ1-2|TRBD1|NA
TGTGCCAGCAGTTCAAAACAGGGGGCTCTTCGGGGCTACACCTTC
CASSSKQGALRGYTF
>TRBV25-1|TRBJ2-7|TRBD2|NA
TGTGCCAGCACAGGTAGCGGGGGGCCTTCCTACGAGCAGTACTTC
CASTGSGGPSYEQYF
>TRBV28|TRBJ2-2|TRBD1|few
TGTGCCAGCAGTTCCGGGACAGGGCATAACACCGGGGAGCTGTTTTTT
CASSSGTGHNTGELFF
>TRBV7-2|TRBJ2-3|NA|NA
TGTGCCAGCAGCTCGCTAGCAATGGCAGATACGCAGTATTTT
CASSSLAMADTQYF
>TRBV9|TRBJ2-1|TRBD2|NA
TGTGCCAGCAGCGTAGCGCTAGCGGATAATGAGCAGTTCTTC
CASSVALADNEQFF
>TRBV11-1|TRBJ2-5|NA|NA
TGTGCCAGCAGCTCAGAAGAGACCCAGTACTTC
CASSSEETQYF
>TRBV11-2|TRBJ2-7|NA|few
TGTGCCAGCAGCTTGGCTGAGGGCCTCTACGAGCAGTACTTC
CASSLAEGLYEQYF
>TRBV29-1|TRBJ2-7|TRBD1|NA
TGCAGCGTAAAACACAGGGGCGGCGAGCAGTACTTC
CSVKHRGGEQYF
>TRBV18|TRBJ2-7|TRBD1|NA
TGTGCCAGCTCAGGGGACAGCTACGAGCAGTACTTC
CASSGDSYEQYF
>TRBV30|TRBJ2-4|NA|NA
TGTGCCTGGAGTCTTTCGGGAGAAAACATTCAGTACTTC
CAWSLSGENIQYF
>TRBV7-5|TRBJ1-2|NA|NA
TGTGCCAGAAGCTTACCTCCAGGAAAGTACTATGGCTACACCTTC
CARSLPPGKYYGYTF
>TRBV29-1|TRBJ1-2|NA|few
TGCAGCGTTGAAGACAGTTGGGCAGGGCCATCTGGCTACACCTTC
CSVEDSWAGPSGYTF
>TRBV30|TRBJ1-4|NA|NA
TGTGCCAGTCAAGGCAGGCCGGCGAATGAAAAACTGTTTTTT
CASQGRPANEKLFF
>TRBV19|TRBJ2-3|NA|NA
TGTGCCAGTAGTATAGGACCTCGGAGGACAGATACGCAGTATTTT
CASSIGPRRTDTQYF
>TRBV18|TRBJ2-7|TRBD1|NA
TGTGCCAGCTCACTGGGACAGGGGACCTACGAGCAGTACTTC
CASSLGQGTYEQYF
>TRBV7-8|TRBJ2-7|NA|few
TGTGCCAGCAGCTTAGTTCCTTTCTACGAGCAGTACTTC
CASSLVPFYEQYF
>TRBV13|TRBJ2-1|TRBD2|NA
TGTGCCAGCAGCTCTCCCCCCAGCGGGAGCGTCTACAATGAGCAGTTCTTC
CASSSPPSGSVYNEQFF
>TRBV18|TRBJ2-5|TRBD2|NA
TGTGCCAGCTCACAGGGCGGGAGCTCGGAGACCCAGTACTTC
CASSQGGSSETQYF